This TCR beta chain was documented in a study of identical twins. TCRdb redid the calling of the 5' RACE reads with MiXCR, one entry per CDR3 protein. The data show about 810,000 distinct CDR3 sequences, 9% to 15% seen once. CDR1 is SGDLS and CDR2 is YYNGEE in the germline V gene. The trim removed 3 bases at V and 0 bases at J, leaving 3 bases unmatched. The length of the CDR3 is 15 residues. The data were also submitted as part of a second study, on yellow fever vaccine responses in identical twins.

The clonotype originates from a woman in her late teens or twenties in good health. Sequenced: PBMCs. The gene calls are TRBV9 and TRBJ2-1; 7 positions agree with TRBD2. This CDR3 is CASSASGDSYNEQFF. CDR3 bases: TGTGCCAGCAGCGCGAGCGGGGACTCCTACAATGAGCAGTTCTTC.